This T cell receptor (beta chain) originates from a study of lymphopenia after photon versus proton radiotherapy. Libraries were prepared by immunoSEQ multiplex PCR; TCRdb keeps only in-frame clonotypes and omits some of them. The data contain more than 50,000 clones, around 83% of them singletons. The CDR3 runs 14 residues. Germline V CDR1 and CDR2: MNHEY, SMNVEV (reference sequence). The ends were cut back, 10 bases at V and 0 bases at J, with 14 bases in the middle. The sequences come from peripheral blood, collected from a patient treated with photon-based radiotherapy. The chain joins TRBV27 to TRBJ2-3; unclear D gene. This receptor was taken from a man over 45 with gastric cancer. CDR3 sequence: CATNRDGSTDTQYF. CDR3 nucleotides: TGTGCCACCAACCGAGACGGGAGCACAGATACGCAGTATTTT.